Detailed here is one T cell receptor (beta chain). The germline gives CDR1 SQVTM, CDR2 ANQGSEA. The CDR3 has 15 residues. V lost 6 bases to trimming and J lost 4 bases; unmatched junction nucleotides: 11. In the original analysis: Junction-only sequences without quality scores came from ImmunoSEQ, so filtering differed. TCRdb's table, derived via immunoSEQ multiplex PCR, lists solely in-frame clones and lacks some. V, J and clone size were drawn from that table, and D and trimming were deduced from the DNA. This table holds about 1.5 million clones, 95% to 99% found once. This record comes from a study of shared clonotypes between healthy human individuals.

This receptor was obtained from a man in his thirties or forties in good health. Material for sequencing was naive CD4+ T cells sorted from blood. Subset here: CD45RA+ positively selected. This chain joins TRBV29-1 and TRBJ2-5; 10 positions agree with TRBD2. This chain's CDR3 is CSVDSGAGGRETQYF. In DNA form, the CDR3 reads TGCAGCGTCGACTCAGGAGCGGGAGGGCGAGAGACCCAGTACTTC. The full variable domain, in which reference TRBV29-1 and TRBJ2-5 provide the parts outside the CDR3, is SAVISQKPSRDICQRGTSLTIQCQVDSQVTMMFWYRQQPGQSLTLIATANQGSEATYESGFVIDKFPISRPNLTFSTLTVSNMSPEDSSIYLCSVDSGAGGRETQYFGPGTRLLVL.